The present TCR beta chain was sequenced within a study of blood T cell repertoires in COVID-19. Turning to the study itself: Italy, Spain and the United States were the sources of the convalescent and acute COVID-19 samples. Sources were T cells, B-cell-depleted T cells, or PBMCs; the material itself was cDNA or gDNA.

Original processing methods: Cell counts per sample came from amplifying reference gene primers. TCRdb keeps only in-frame clones here, not all; method: immunoSEQ multiplex PCR. The DNA was the basis for D and trimming; V, J and clone size are from that table. The sample comprises under 200,000 clones, roughly nine tenths of which are singletons, and 2.5% to 4% rests with the top ten. J was trimmed by 1 base and V by 7 bases; bases with no gene match: 4. The CDR3 runs to 13 residues. CDR1 and CDR2 from the germline V gene are SQVTM and ANQGSEA. The source material was peripheral blood. The V call is TRBV29-1, the J call TRBJ1-1, with 9 bases lining up with TRBD1. This receptor was obtained from a man aged 65-85 years with acute or convalescent COVID-19. In DNA, the CDR3 is TGCAGCGGGACAGGGGACTCGAACACTGAAGCTTTCTTT. Its translation is CSGTGDSNTEAFF. The entire variable domain, with the rest obtained from reference TRBV29-1 and TRBJ1-1, is as follows: SAVISQKPSRDICQRGTSLTIQCQVDSQVTMMFWYRQQPGQSLTLIATANQGSEATYESGFVIDKFPISRPNLTFSTLTVSNMSPEDSSIYLCSGTGDSNTEAFFGQGTRLTVV.